The source of this T cell receptor beta chain is a study of technical replicates of blood from a handful of donors. Losses at the gene ends were 4 bases for V and 3 bases for J; bases not matched to a gene: 6. CDR1 WSHSY and CDR2 SAAADI come from the germline V gene. The CDR3 is made up of 17 amino acids. Some clones are missing from TCRdb's copy, which holds only in-frame ones; the method was immunoSEQ multiplex PCR. The sample holds 50,000 to 70,000 clones, about nine tenths seen once. Sequenced input: PBMCs. The chain couples TRBV10-2 to TRBJ2-3; TRBD2 aligns across 14 bases. The TCR originated in a human donor in good health. Some clones in this sample may be carry-over from other donors' samples. CDR3 amino acids: CASSVGLAGGITDTQYF. Written as DNA, the CDR3 is TGCGCCAGCAGTGTCGGACTAGCGGGGGGTATAACAGATACGCAGTATTTT.